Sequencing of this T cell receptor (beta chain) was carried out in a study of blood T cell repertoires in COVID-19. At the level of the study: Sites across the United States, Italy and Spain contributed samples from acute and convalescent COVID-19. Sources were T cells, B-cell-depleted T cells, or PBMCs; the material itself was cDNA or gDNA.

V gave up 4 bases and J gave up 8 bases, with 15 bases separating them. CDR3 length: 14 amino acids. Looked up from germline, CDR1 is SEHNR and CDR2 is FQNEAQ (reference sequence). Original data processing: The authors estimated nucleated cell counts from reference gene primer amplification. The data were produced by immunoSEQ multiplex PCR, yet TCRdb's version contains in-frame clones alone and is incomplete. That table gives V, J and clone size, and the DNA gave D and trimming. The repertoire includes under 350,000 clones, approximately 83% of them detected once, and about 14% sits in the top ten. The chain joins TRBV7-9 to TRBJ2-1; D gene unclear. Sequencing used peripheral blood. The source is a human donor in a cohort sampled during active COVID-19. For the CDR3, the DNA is TGTGCCAGCAGCTCCCCTCTCAGATTCCATGAGCAGTTCTTC. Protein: CASSSPLRFHEQFF.